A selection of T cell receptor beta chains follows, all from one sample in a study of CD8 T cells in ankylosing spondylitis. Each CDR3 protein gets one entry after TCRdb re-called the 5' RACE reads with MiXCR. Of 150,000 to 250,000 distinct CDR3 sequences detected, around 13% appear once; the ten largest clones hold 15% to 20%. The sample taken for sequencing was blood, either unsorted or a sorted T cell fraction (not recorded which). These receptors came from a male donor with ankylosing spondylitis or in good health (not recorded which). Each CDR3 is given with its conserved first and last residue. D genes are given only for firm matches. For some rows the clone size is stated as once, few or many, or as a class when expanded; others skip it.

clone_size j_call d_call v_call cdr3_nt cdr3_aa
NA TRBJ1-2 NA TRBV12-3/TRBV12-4 TGTGCCAGCAGTCCATCTCGGGAGGGGAGCGGCTATGGCTACACCTTC CASSPSREGSGYGYTF
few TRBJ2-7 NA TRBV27 TGTGCCAGCAGTTTATCGGGGACGGGCTACGAGCAGTACTTC CASSLSGTGYEQYF
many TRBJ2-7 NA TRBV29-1 TGCAGCGTTGGCGTGGAGAGTTCGTGGGAGCAGTACTTC CSVGVESSWEQYF
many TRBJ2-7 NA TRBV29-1 TGCAGCGTTGAAGGAACAGGGAACGAGCAGTACTTC CSVEGTGNEQYF
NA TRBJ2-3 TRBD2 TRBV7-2 TGTGCCAGCAGCCGCGCTGGGGGAGGGGATACGCAGTATTTT CASSRAGGGDTQYF
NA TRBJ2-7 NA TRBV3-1 TGTGCCAGCAGCCAAGCACTGTTCTACGAGCAGTACTTC CASSQALFYEQYF
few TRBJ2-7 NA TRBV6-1 TGTGCCAGCAGTCCTTCAATTGGGGTTACAGTGAACTCCTACGAGCAGTACTTC CASSPSIGVTVNSYEQYF
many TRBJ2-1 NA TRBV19 TGTGCCACCTTACCGAGCCCAGGGTCCACCAATGAGCAGTTCTTC CATLPSPGSTNEQFF
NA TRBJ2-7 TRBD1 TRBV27 TGTGCCAGCAGTCGCGGGACAGGGGGCTGGTACGAGCAGTACTTC CASSRGTGGWYEQYF
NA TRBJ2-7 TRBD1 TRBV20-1 TGCAGTGCTAGAGATCTTAGGGGGACAGGGTTTTACGAGCAGTACTTC CSARDLRGTGFYEQYF
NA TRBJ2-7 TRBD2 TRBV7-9 TGTGCCAGCAGCTTAGGTGTGCTAGCGGGAGTAGAAGAGCAGTACTTC CASSLGVLAGVEEQYF
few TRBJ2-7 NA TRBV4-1 TGCGCCAGCAGCCAAGATTCTCTACGAACCCCAGGGTTCTACGAGCAGTACTTC CASSQDSLRTPGFYEQYF
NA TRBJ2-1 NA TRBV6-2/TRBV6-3 TGTGCCAGCAGTGGGACACTTTACAATGAGCAGTTCTTC CASSGTLYNEQFF
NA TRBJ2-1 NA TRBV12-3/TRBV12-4 TGTACCATCAGTCAACCCGCGGACCTGAGGTTGAGCTCCTACAATGAGCAGTTCTTC CTISQPADLRLSSYNEQFF
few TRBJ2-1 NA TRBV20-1 TGCAGTGCTAGTACACAGGCGACCCGCTACAATGAGCAGTTCTTC CSASTQATRYNEQFF
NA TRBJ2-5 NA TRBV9 TGTGCCAGCAGCTCTCAGGGTGGCCAAGAGACCCAGTACTTC CASSSQGGQETQYF
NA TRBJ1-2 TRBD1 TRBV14 TGTGCCAGCAGCCAGCTAAAGATGGCAGGGGGCGGCTATGGCTACACCTTC CASSQLKMAGGGYGYTF
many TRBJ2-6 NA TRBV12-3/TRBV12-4 TGTGCCAGCAGTTTTCAGGGTGCCAACGTCCTGACTTTC CASSFQGANVLTF
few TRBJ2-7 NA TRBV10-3 TGTGCCATCACAGAGACAGAATACTACGAGCAGTACTTC CAITETEYYEQYF
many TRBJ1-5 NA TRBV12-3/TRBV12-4 TGTGCCAGCAGTTCCCCTTTTCCCGGAGGCAATCAGCCCCAGCATTTT CASSSPFPGGNQPQHF
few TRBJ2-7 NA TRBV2 TGTGCCGCCGCCTATTTATACGAGCAGTACTTC CAAAYLYEQYF
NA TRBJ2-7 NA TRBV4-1 TGCGCCAGCAGCTTTTCGGACCCAGCCTACGAGCAGTACTTC CASSFSDPAYEQYF
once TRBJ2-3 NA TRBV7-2 TGTGCCAGCAGCTGGACTACCGGGAGCACAGATACGCAGTATTTT CASSWTTGSTDTQYF
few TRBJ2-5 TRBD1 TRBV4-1 TGCGCCAGCAGCCAAGGGGGACAGGGGGCTGGGACCCAGTACTTC CASSQGGQGAGTQYF
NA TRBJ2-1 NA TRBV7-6 TGTGCCAGCAGCCTGGTTGGAGGGGGGGGCTACAATGAGCAGTTCTTC CASSLVGGGGYNEQFF
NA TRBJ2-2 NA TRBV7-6 TGTGCCAGCAGCTTACCCCAAAAAGAGGGTAGAGGGCCGAACACCGGGGAGCTGTTTTTT CASSLPQKEGRGPNTGELFF
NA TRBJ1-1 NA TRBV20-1 TGCAGTGCTAGAGATTTGGTTAACACTGAAGCTTTCTTT CSARDLVNTEAFF
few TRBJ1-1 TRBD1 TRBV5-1 TGCGCCAGCACCCCGGACAGGGGGCGCACTGAAGCTTTCTTT CASTPDRGRTEAFF
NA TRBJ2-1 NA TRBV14 TGTGCCAGCAGCCAAGGTACGACCTCCTACAATGAGCAGTTCTTC CASSQGTTSYNEQFF
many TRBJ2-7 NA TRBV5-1 TGCGCCAGCAGCTTGGAGGTCGGAACCTACGAGCAGTACTTC CASSLEVGTYEQYF
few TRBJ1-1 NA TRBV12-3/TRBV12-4 TGTGCCAGCAGTTTAGCGGGCGCTGGGGCCACTGAAGCTTTCTTT CASSLAGAGATEAFF
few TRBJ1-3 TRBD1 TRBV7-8 TGTGCCAGCAGCTCGGGGGGACAGCTCTCTGGAAACACCATATATTTT CASSSGGQLSGNTIYF
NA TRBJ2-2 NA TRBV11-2 TGTGCCAGCAGCTCCCGGGCCTTACTGGTTGGGGGGAACACCGGGGAGCTGTTTTTT CASSSRALLVGGNTGELFF
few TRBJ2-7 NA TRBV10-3 TGTGCCATCAGTGAGGCGGAGGCCCCCTACGAGCAGTACTTC CAISEAEAPYEQYF
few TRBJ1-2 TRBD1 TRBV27 TGTGCCAGCAGTTACGCGACAGGGTCCTATGGCTACACCTTC CASSYATGSYGYTF
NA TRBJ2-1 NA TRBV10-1 TGCGCCAGCAGTGCTAGCCTTTCAGGGCAGTTCTTC CASSASLSGQFF
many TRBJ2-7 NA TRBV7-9 TGTGCCAGCAGTCAAGCCTACGAGCAGTACTTC CASSQAYEQYF
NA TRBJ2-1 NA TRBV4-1 TGCGCCAGCAGCCCCTCTTTAGCGGCGGACAATGAGCAGTTCTTC CASSPSLAADNEQFF
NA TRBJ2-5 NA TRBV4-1 TGCGCCAGCAGCCGGATTGAGGGAGAGACCCAGTACTTC CASSRIEGETQYF
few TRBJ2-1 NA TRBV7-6 TGTGCCAGCAGCCTACTGGATAATGAGCAGTTCTTC CASSLLDNEQFF
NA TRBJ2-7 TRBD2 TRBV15 TGTGCCACCAGCAGAGATAGCGGGGGGGCCTACGAGCAGTACTTC CATSRDSGGAYEQYF
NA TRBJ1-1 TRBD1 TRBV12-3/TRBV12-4 TGTGCCAGCAGTGGACAGGGGTATGTTATTGAAGCTTTCTTT CASSGQGYVIEAFF
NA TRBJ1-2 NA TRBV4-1 TGCGCCAGCAGCCAAGGGGGGGCCTCTGGCTACACCTTC CASSQGGASGYTF
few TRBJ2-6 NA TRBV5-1 TGCGCCAGCAGCTCAGACGGGGCTGGGGCCAACGTCCTGACTTTC CASSSDGAGANVLTF
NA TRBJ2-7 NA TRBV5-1 TGCGCCAGCAGCCCCGAAATCGCCGGGACGAACTACGAGCAGTACTTC CASSPEIAGTNYEQYF
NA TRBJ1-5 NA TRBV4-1 TGCGCCAGCAGCCAAGCCAGAGGGCGTTATAGCAATCAGCCCCAGCATTTT CASSQARGRYSNQPQHF
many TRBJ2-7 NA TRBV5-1 TGCGCCAGCAGCTTGGTGGGCACCTCATACGAGCAGTACTTC CASSLVGTSYEQYF
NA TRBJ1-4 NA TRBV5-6 TGTGCCAGCAGCTTTTTCGGGGTCGAACACGCAACTAATGAAAAACTGTTTTTT CASSFFGVEHATNEKLFF
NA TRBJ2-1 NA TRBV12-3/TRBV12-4 TGTGCCAGCAGTTTAGCGGGGCTTAGGGATGAGCAGTTCTTC CASSLAGLRDEQFF
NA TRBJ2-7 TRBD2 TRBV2 TGTGCCAGCAGTGCCCCTAGCGGACCCTCCTACGAGCAGTACTTC CASSAPSGPSYEQYF
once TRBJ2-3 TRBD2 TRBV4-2 TGTGCCAGCAGCCCGAGCGGGAGTATGAATACGCAGTATTTT CASSPSGSMNTQYF
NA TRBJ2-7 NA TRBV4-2 TGTGCCAGCAGCCAAGAGGACGCGGGGTCCTACGAGCAGTACTTC CASSQEDAGSYEQYF
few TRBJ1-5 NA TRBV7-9 TGTGCCAGCAGCTTAGGTAAGGAGCCCCAGCATTTT CASSLGKEPQHF